These 5 T cell receptor beta chains originate from one sample sequenced in a study of shared clonotypes between healthy human individuals. CD45RO-negative, CCR7-selected cells formed the naive CD8 fraction, which excluded terminally differentiated effector memory CD45RA+ cells. Profiling relied on immunoSEQ multiplex PCR, and the TCRdb table lists in-frame clones only, not all of them. This table holds some 2,000,000 clones, approximately 94% found once. Sequencing was carried out using naive CD8+ T cells sorted from blood. The origin of the receptors is a man aged 18 to 29 in good health.

Here the CDR3 DNA reads TGTGCCAGCAGCCCCCGGGACGGATTATTAGAGCAGTACTTC. Translation: CASSPRDGLLEQYF. The chain has TRBV5-4 and TRBJ2-7; D is tentatively TRBD1 or TRBD2 (5 bases each). CDR1 and CDR2 from the germline V gene are SGHNT and YYREEE (reference sequence). V was shortened by 4 bases and J by 7 bases, with 18 bases between the two germline ends. This CDR3 has 14 residues.

The chain joins TRBV4-1 to TRBJ2-1, with a weak D call TRBD2 (5 bases). Trimming removed 4 bases from V and 6 bases from J, with 16 bases in between. The CDR3 extends over 15 amino acids. Germline CDR1 is MGHRA and CDR2 is YSYEKL. The CDR3 DNA reads as TGCGCCAGCAGCCCTTGGGAAGATAGCGCCAATGAGCAGTTCTTC. As protein: CASSPWEDSANEQFF.

The chain joins TRBV27 to TRBJ2-7, with 7 bases aligning to TRBD1. Trimming at V came to 4 bases and at J to 2 bases, leaving 8 bases not matched to a gene. Germline assignment: CDR1 MNHEY and CDR2 SMNVEV (reference sequence). The CDR3 covers 15 residues. CDR3 residues: CASSWGRDSTYEQYF. The CDR3 DNA reads TGTGCCAGCAGTTGGGGCCGGGACAGTACCTACGAGCAGTACTTC.

The CDR3: CASSYAGSSYEQYF. DNA for the CDR3: TGTGCCAGCAGTTACGCGGGTAGCTCCTACGAGCAGTACTTC. The chain uses TRBV28 and TRBJ2-7, with D maybe TRBD2 (5 bases). Trimming pared 4 bases from V and 0 bases from J, leaving 10 bases between. Germline CDR1 and CDR2: MDHEN and SYDVKM. The CDR3 is made up of 14 amino acids.

The J gene is TRBJ2-3, the V gene TRBV7-3; the D is unclear. The CDR3 runs to 14 residues. Germline CDR1 is SGHTA and CDR2 is FQGTGA. V shed 4 bases and J shed 4 bases, with 12 bases lying between them. The CDR3 DNA sequence: TGTGCCAGCAGCTCCTCCCCGTGGGCAGATACGCAGTATTTT. It encodes CASSSSPWADTQYF. The full variable domain, in which reference TRBV7-3 and TRBJ2-3 provide the parts outside the CDR3, is GAGVSQTPSNKVTEKGKYVELRCDPISGHTALYWYRQSLGQGPEFLIYFQGTGAADDSGLPNDRFFAVRPEGSVSTLKIQRTERGDSAVYLCASSSSPWADTQYFGPGTRLTVL.